This T cell receptor (beta chain) was sequenced for a study of cytomegalovirus exposure and HLA in healthy donors. About the research overall: Early released data had tens of millions of unique TCRs, all coming from HLA-typed donors.

Study-wide points: Among donors in an Asian-associated ancestry cluster, a later analysis reportedly found fewer N-insertions than the approximately 700-donor mean. Equally common other TCR beta chains were less clonally expanded than HLA-associated ones, a later analysis found. Reports indicate that TCR beta sequences accurately predicted the HLA-A and HLA-B alleles of most subjects.

V gave up 5 bases and J gave up 7 bases; unmatched junction bases: 7. CDR1 is WNHNN, CDR2 SYGVQD, per germline (reference sequence). The CDR3 covers 14 residues. PCR was performed using 60 Vbeta and 13 Jbeta primers. Here immunoSEQ multiplex PCR was the method, and the copy in TCRdb shows in-frame clones only, minus some. Among fewer than 250,000 clones listed, 82% were seen once. Of note for this clone: No antigen is known for it.

The sequencing input was PBMCs. The chain recombines TRBV10-1 with TRBJ2-2; 7 bases are a match to TRBD1. The receptor comes from a man aged 40-55 years in good health and CMV-seropositive. CDR3 loop: CASSPQGLIGELFF. CDR3 DNA sequence: TGCGCCAGCAGTCCACAGGGGCTTATCGGGGAGCTGTTTTTT.